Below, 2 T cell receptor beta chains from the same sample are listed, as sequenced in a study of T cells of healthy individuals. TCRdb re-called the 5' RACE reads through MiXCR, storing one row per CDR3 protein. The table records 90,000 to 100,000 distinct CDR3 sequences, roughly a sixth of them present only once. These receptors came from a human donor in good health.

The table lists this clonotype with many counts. CDR3 sequence (DNA): TGTGCCAGCAGAGACAGGGTCAACGACGAGCAGTACTTC. It yields the protein CASRDRVNDEQYF. The V gene is TRBV6-1, the J gene TRBJ2-7; 7 bases line up with TRBD1. CDR3 length: 13 amino acids. J lost 5 bases, V lost 6 bases, and 7 bases had no gene match. CDR1 MNHNS and CDR2 SASEGT come from the germline V gene.

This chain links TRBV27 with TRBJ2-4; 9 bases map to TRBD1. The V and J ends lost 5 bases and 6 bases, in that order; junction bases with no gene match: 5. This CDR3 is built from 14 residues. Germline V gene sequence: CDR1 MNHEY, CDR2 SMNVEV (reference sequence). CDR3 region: CASSTGGAGNIQYF. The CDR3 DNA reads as TGTGCCAGCAGTACAGGGGGCGCCGGAAACATTCAGTACTTC.